The 18 T cell receptor beta chains below all came from one sample that was sequenced in a study of blood T cell repertoires in COVID-19 (dated by TCRdb to about 2020). Library method: the immunoSEQ multiplex PCR assay. This immuneACCESS table, as held by TCRdb, lists in-frame sequences with V and J called but not all clones. Of the missing ones, under half trace to an unresolved V gene in checked studies; the others have no known cause. The sample table holds roughly 220,000 clones, of which about 80% were seen once. About 15% of the sample rests with the top ten. Sequencing was carried out using PBMCs or T cells enriched from blood (not recorded which). The receptors were gathered from a man aged 40-55 years who had recovered from COVID-19.

This clone was picked up one time. The rearrangement uses TRBV7-7 and TRBJ2-5; 8 bases are a match to TRBD2. This CDR3 has 16 residues. Germline values: CDR1 SSHAT, CDR2 FNYEAQ (reference sequence). J lost 4 bases, V lost 5 bases, and 12 bases had no gene match. CDR3 sequence reads: CASSPAMAGGRETQYF. The CDR3 DNA is TGTGCCAGCAGCCCGGCTATGGCGGGAGGTCGAGAGACCCAGTACTTC. Using reference TRBV7-7 and TRBJ2-5 for the parts outside the CDR3, the full variable domain is GAGVSQSPRYKVTKRGQDVTLRCDPISSHATLYWYQQALGQGPEFLTYFNYEAQPDKSGLPSDRFSAERPEGSISTLTIQRTEQRDSAMYRCASSPAMAGGRETQYFGPGTRLLVL.

The chain employs TRBV7-6 and TRBJ2-7; the match to TRBD1 covers 7 bases. The CDR3 sequence is 15 residues long. Trimming took 5 bases from V and 3 from J; bases not matched to a gene: 10. CDR1 and CDR2 (germline): SGHVS, FNYEAQ. The DNA of the CDR3 is TGTGCCAGCAGCCCACAGACAGGGTCCGGCTACGAGCAGTACTTC. This encodes CASSPQTGSGYEQYF.

This chain connects TRBV29-1 to TRBJ1-2; 7 positions match TRBD1. J gave up 8 bases and V 5 bases, and 8 bases lay outside the gene matches. The length of the CDR3 is 12 residues. In germline, CDR1 is SQVTM, CDR2 ANQGSEA. As DNA, the CDR3 is TGCAGCGTTCCAGGACAGGATGGAGGCTACACCTTC. Its protein product is CSVPGQDGGYTF.

The J gene is TRBJ2-5, the V gene TRBV27; 8 bases are a match to TRBD1. V was pared by 5 bases and J by 5 bases, with 16 bases of the junction left unmatched. Germline V lookup: CDR1 MNHEY, CDR2 SMNVEV (reference sequence). The CDR3 contains 17 residues. CDR3 sequence reads: CASSPSRGRGRLETQYF. CDR3 DNA: TGTGCCAGCAGTCCTTCCAGGGGCAGGGGGCGGCTGGAGACCCAGTACTTC.

The chain employs TRBV5-1 and TRBJ1-3; no definite D call. The germline V gene has CDR1 SGHRS and CDR2 YFSETQ. With 2 bases removed from V and 0 bases from J, the gap between germline ends came to 6 bases. The CDR3 length is 14 residues. CDR3 amino acids: CASSFSSSGNTIYF. CDR3 DNA: TGCGCCAGCAGCTTCTCGAGCTCTGGAAACACCATATATTTT.

This sequence joins TRBV30 and TRBJ2-5; D unresolved. CDR3 size: 10 residues. With 5 bases removed from V and 5 bases from J, the gap between germline ends came to 6 bases. Germline lookup yields CDR1 GTSNPN and CDR2 SVGIG (reference sequence). The CDR3 nucleotides read TGTGCCTGGGGGCGGGAGACCCAGTACTTC. Residues: CAWGRETQYF.

This chain links TRBV6-4 with TRBJ1-6; TRBD1 is a possible D gene (6 bases). The V end was cut by 3 bases, the J end by 9 bases, with 12 bases between. The CDR3 runs 14 residues. Germline CDR1 MRHNA, CDR2 SNTAGT. The CDR3 DNA follows: TGTGCCAGCAGTGATTCGGACAGAGGTTCACCCCTCCACTTT. Translated, it gives CASSDSDRGSPLHF.

Many counts were recorded for this clone. V is TRBV18 and J is TRBJ2-1; TRBD2 matches at 9 bases. Looked up from germline, CDR1 is KGHSH and CDR2 is LQKENI. The CDR3 length is 18 residues. V was pared by 5 bases and J by 4 bases, with 15 bases of the junction left unmatched. The CDR3 bases are TGTGCCAGCTCAGATTTCACCACGGCGGGGGGGGTATACAATGAGCAGTTCTTC. Translated, it gives CASSDFTTAGGVYNEQFF.

V is TRBV7-9 and J is TRBJ2-3; no firm D call. Per the germline V gene, CDR1 is SEHNR and CDR2 is FQNEAQ (reference sequence). V was pared by 5 bases and J by 5 bases, with 17 bases between. The CDR3 is 15 amino acids. The CDR3 nucleotides are TGTGCCAGCAGCGGAGCGAGCGCCGAAGGAGATACGCAGTATTTT. This gives the protein CASSGASAEGDTQYF.

This rearrangement joins TRBV6-5 to TRBJ1-4; a weak D match, TRBD1 (5 bases). This CDR3 has 13 residues. V was pared by 6 bases and J by 4 bases, with 9 bases between. Germline lookup yields CDR1 MNHEY and CDR2 SVGAGI. This CDR3 is CASRLDSNEKLFF. Written as DNA, the CDR3 is TGTGCCAGCAGACTTGACAGTAATGAAAAACTGTTTTTT.

V and J are TRBV28 and TRBJ1-4; TRBD1 aligns across 10 bases. The length of the CDR3 is 16 residues. Germline CDR1 MDHEN, CDR2 SYDVKM. With V trimmed by 5 bases and J by 12 bases, 15 bases remained unmatched. The CDR3 spells CASSTEPGTGVRELFF. The CDR3 DNA sequence: TGTGCCAGCAGTACCGAACCCGGGACAGGGGTGAGGGAACTGTTTTTT.

V is TRBV9 and J is TRBJ1-1; D remains unclear. The CDR3 contains 13 residues. Trimming removed 1 base from V and 2 bases from J, with 6 bases in between. Germline V gene data show CDR1 as SGDLS and CDR2 as YYNGEE. In DNA, the CDR3 is TGTGCCAGCAGCGTACAAACAAACACTGAAGCTTTCTTT. Translating gives CASSVQTNTEAFF.

The chain recombines TRBV9 with TRBJ2-5; 10 nucleotides line up with TRBD2. Germline CDR1 reads SGDLS; CDR2 reads YYNGEE. The CDR3 sequence is 16 residues long. V was pared by 5 bases and J by 4 bases, with 11 bases of the junction left unmatched. The CDR3, as DNA: TGTGCCAGCAGTCCTAATGTAGCGGGAGGCCCAGAGACCCAGTACTTC. Protein: CASSPNVAGGPETQYF.

The V call is TRBV9, the J call TRBJ1-2; possibly TRBD1 for D (5 bases). Trimming pared 3 bases from V and 2 bases from J, leaving 17 bases between. The CDR3 length is 16 residues. Germline loops: CDR1 SGDLS, CDR2 YYNGEE. DNA for the CDR3: TGTGCCAGCAGCGCCGAAGCGGGGGGTGGGAACTATGGCTACACCTTC. Its protein product is CASSAEAGGGNYGYTF. Combining the CDR3 with reference TRBV9 and TRBJ1-2 gives the whole variable domain DSGVTQTPKHLITATGQRVTLRCSPRSGDLSVYWYQQSLDQGLQFLIQYYNGEERAKGNILERFSAQQFPDLHSELNLSSLELGDSALYFCASSAEAGGGNYGYTFGSGTRLTVV.

The rearrangement links TRBV11-2 to TRBJ1-2, with D possibly matching TRBD1 (6 bases). The CDR3 totals 15 residues. V was pared by 8 bases and J by 3 bases, with 19 bases between. In germline, CDR1 is SGHAT, CDR2 FQNNGV. DNA of the CDR3: TGTGCCAGCTCAGGACAGAACTCAATTGACTATGGCTACACCTTC. It is translated as CASSGQNSIDYGYTF.

This chain connects TRBV24-1 to TRBJ1-4, with a possible D match to TRBD1 (6 bases). The CDR3 sequence is 17 residues long. CDR1 and CDR2 (germline): KGHDR, SFDVKD. V was pared by 6 bases and J by 0 bases, with 16 bases between. The CDR3 sequence is CATSPEPGHSTNEKLFF. Written as DNA, the CDR3 is TGTGCCACCAGTCCTGAACCGGGACATTCAACTAATGAAAAACTGTTTTTT.

The chain has TRBV11-2 and TRBJ1-2, with unresolved D. Germline CDR1 SGHAT, CDR2 FQNNGV. The CDR3 covers 13 residues. Trimming left V 5 bases short and J 6 bases short, with 13 bases between. The CDR3 DNA sequence: TGTGCCAGCAGCCCCAGGCCCCTTAATGGCTACACCTTC. Amino acid sequence: CASSPRPLNGYTF.

V gene TRBV7-6 combines with J gene TRBJ1-4, with TRBD1 identical over 7 bases. This CDR3 region has 15 residues. Trimming took 4 bases from V and 3 from J; bases not matched to a gene: 5. Germline CDR1 reads SGHVS; CDR2 reads FNYEAQ. The CDR3 here is CASSSLGTANEKLFF. The DNA for the CDR3 is TGTGCCAGCAGCTCCCTCGGGACAGCTAATGAAAAACTGTTTTTT.